This passage covers 14 T cell receptor beta chains from one sample sequenced in a study of tumor-infiltrating lymphocytes in primary liver carcinoma (dated by TCRdb to about 2017). TRIzol reagent was used to extract blood RNA from unsorted whole blood, while the DNeasy Blood & Tissue kit provided the germline DNA. Reads for this sample came from an Illumina HiSeq 2500. Using a constant-region primer and ProtoScript II reverse transcriptase, TCRbeta-specific cDNA was reverse-transcribed from around 520 ng total RNA. Construction of the TCRbeta libraries relied on three nested rounds of multiplex PCR, following a slightly modified ARM-PCR procedure. Multiplex TRBV1-TRBV30 forward primers and a Cbeta reverse primer were used in the first two PCR rounds, each of which was run for approximately 9 cycles. Using fastp trimming at Q25 and MiXCR clonotype assembly, TCRdb reanalyzed the public sequencing data and kept in-frame beta chains. CDR3 protein sequences are deduplicated, and each keeps its most common genes and DNA. This sample lists about 330,000 distinct CDR3 sequences; roughly two thirds were detected once. Of the sample, 5% to 6.5% is held by the ten largest clones.

Input material: peripheral blood. The origin of the receptors is a man in his forties with primary liver carcinoma and hepatitis B virus infection.

Regarding this clonotype: A clone one base away is much larger, so this may be a read error. The chain is built from TRBV6-1 and TRBJ2-7; 9 bases fit TRBD1. Looked up from germline, CDR1 is MNHNS and CDR2 is SASEGT. The CDR3 has 13 amino acids. CDR3 in amino acids: CVSRGQGMDEQYF. DNA of the CDR3: TGTGTCAGCAGGGGACAGGGCATGGACGAGCAGTACTTC.

Concerning this clonotype itself: Just one base apart from a much larger clone, this may be a read error. The V and J genes are TRBV12-3 or TRBV12-4 and TRBJ1-1, with D possibly TRBD1 on 6 matching bases. The CDR3 is made up of 13 amino acids. CDR3 nucleotide sequence: TGTGCCAACAGTTTAGGGGGAGGGACTGAAGCTTTCTTT. Encoded protein: CANSLGGGTEAFF.

Regarding this clonotype: It may be a read error: a sequence one base away is much more abundant. The chain couples TRBV12-3 or TRBV12-4 to TRBJ1-5; D is undetermined. The CDR3 totals 12 residues. CDR3 protein: CASTLVGQPQHF. In DNA, the CDR3 is TGTGCCAGCACTTTAGTGGGGCAGCCCCAGCATTTT.

Of note for this clonotype: The CDR3 does not end in the conserved phenylalanine or tryptophan, so this is likely a read error. The rearrangement joins TRBV28 to TRBJ2-5; tentatively, D is TRBD1 or TRBD2 (6 bases each). V was pared by 5 bases and J by 5 bases, with 15 bases between. CDR1 and CDR2 from the germline V gene are MDHEN and SYDVKM. The CDR3 sequence is 14 residues long. CDR3 DNA: TGTGCCAGCAGTCTCGGGGCCGGGGGCGAGACCCAGTACTCC. Its protein is CASSLGAGGETQYS.

The chain has TRBV24-1 and TRBJ1-1; TRBD1 matches at 7 bases. The germline CDR1 and CDR2 sequences are KGHDR and SFDVKD. This CDR3 has 14 amino acids. Trimming at V came to 7 bases and at J to 5 bases, leaving 9 bases not matched to a gene. The CDR3 DNA follows: TGTGCCACCAGGGGGACAGACTCTACTACTGAAGCTTTCTTT. It is translated as CATRGTDSTTEAFF.

The chain links TRBV29-1 to TRBJ2-2; D gene ambiguous. In germline, CDR1 is SQVTM, CDR2 ANQGSEA. This CDR3 comprises 14 residues. Trimming took 5 bases from V and 5 from J, leaving 15 bases between them. DNA of the CDR3: TGCAGCGTTCACAGCCTCAGTGCAACCGGGGAGCTGTTTTTT. Translated, it gives CSVHSLSATGELFF.

Points on this clonotype: Possible read error: a much larger clone is one base away. The chain uses TRBV29-1 and TRBJ2-7; D might be TRBD1 or TRBD2, each matching 6 bases. The germline gives CDR1 SQVTM, CDR2 ANQGSEA. The CDR3 runs 13 residues. Trimming cost V 6 bases and J 9 bases, with 21 bases left between them. CDR3 DNA: TGCAGCGTGGGGGCAGGGGAGGATATCGGGCAGTACTTC. Protein: CSVGAGEDIGQYF.

CDR3 coding DNA: TGTGCCAGCAGACTCGTGTCCGGGGAGACCCAGTACTTC. Its translation: CASRLVSGETQYF. The chain is built from TRBV6-5 and TRBJ2-5, with unresolved D. Per germline, CDR1 MNHEY and CDR2 SVGAGI. With 6 bases removed from V and 5 bases from J, the gap between germline ends came to 13 bases. This CDR3 is built from 13 residues.

Concerning this clonotype itself: This CDR3 fails to terminate in the conserved phenylalanine or tryptophan, so it likely reflects a read error. The rearrangement uses TRBV28 and TRBJ2-5; TRBD2 might be the D (6 bases). The CDR3 spans 15 residues. The germline V gene encodes CDR1 MDHEN and CDR2 SYDVKM. The V and J ends lost 4 bases and 2 bases respectively, with 14 bases between them. The CDR3 nucleotides read TGTGCCAGCAGTTCCTCCGGGACTTCTCAAGAGACCCAGTACCTA. This sequence encodes CASSSSGTSQETQYL.

This clonotype was counted ten times or more. CDR3 protein: CASSEGGRTGELFF. The CDR3 nucleotides read TGCGCCAGCAGTGAAGGGGGGCGCACCGGGGAGCTGTTTTTT. The chain uses TRBV10-1 and TRBJ2-2, with D tentatively TRBD1 or TRBD2 (6 bases each). V lost 3 bases to trimming and J lost 4 bases, with 9 bases between them. CDR1 WNHNN and CDR2 SYGVQD come from the germline V gene (reference sequence). The CDR3 is made up of 14 amino acids.

This clonotype showed up many times. The CDR3 coding sequence is TGCAGCGTCGAGCGGGAGGGCCCCGAGCAGTACTTC. It encodes CSVEREGPEQYF. V usage is TRBV29-1 and J usage is TRBJ2-7; TRBD2 aligns across 10 bases. V gave up 6 bases and J gave up 6 bases; unmatched junction bases: 5. The CDR3 is 12 amino acids. Germline V CDR1 and CDR2: SQVTM, ANQGSEA.

This chain connects TRBV12-3 or TRBV12-4 to TRBJ1-5; a possible D gene is TRBD1 (5 bases). The CDR3 loop spans 12 amino acids. V was clipped by 8 bases and J by 2 bases, with 7 bases between them. The CDR3 loop reads CASGTGNQPQHF. The CDR3 DNA reads TGTGCCAGCGGGACGGGCAATCAGCCCCAGCATTTT.

Concerning this clonotype itself: One end of the junction varies from germline; a read error may be responsible. The V gene is TRBV10-3, the J gene TRBJ1-1; D is undetermined. This CDR3 comprises 12 residues. Per the germline V gene, CDR1 is ENHRY and CDR2 is SYGVKD. CDR3 region: CALGGVDTEAFF. CDR3 sequence (DNA): TGTGCCCTCGGCGGGGTCGACACTGAAGCTTTCTTC.

Regarding this clonotype: The CDR3 carries no conserved terminal phenylalanine or tryptophan, so it likely arises from a read error. The chain recombines TRBV4-2 with TRBJ2-7; TRBD1 might be the D (6 bases). CDR3 size: 14 residues. Per the germline V gene, CDR1 is LGHNA and CDR2 is YNFKEQ. CDR3: CASSQEYRAYEQYL. In DNA, the CDR3 is TGTGCCAGTAGCCAAGAGTACAGGGCTTACGAGCAGTACCTC.